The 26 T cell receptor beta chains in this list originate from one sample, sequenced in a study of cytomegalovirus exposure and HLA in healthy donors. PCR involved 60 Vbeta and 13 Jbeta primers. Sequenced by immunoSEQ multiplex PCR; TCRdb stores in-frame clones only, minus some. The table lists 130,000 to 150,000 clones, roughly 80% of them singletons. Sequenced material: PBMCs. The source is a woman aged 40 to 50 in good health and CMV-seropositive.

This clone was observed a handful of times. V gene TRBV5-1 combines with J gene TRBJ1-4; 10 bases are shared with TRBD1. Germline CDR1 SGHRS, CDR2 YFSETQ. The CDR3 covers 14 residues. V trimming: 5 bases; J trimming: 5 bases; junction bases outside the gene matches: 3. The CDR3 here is CASRGQGGNEKLFF. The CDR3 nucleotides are TGCGCCAGCAGAGGACAGGGGGGGAATGAAAAACTGTTTTTT.

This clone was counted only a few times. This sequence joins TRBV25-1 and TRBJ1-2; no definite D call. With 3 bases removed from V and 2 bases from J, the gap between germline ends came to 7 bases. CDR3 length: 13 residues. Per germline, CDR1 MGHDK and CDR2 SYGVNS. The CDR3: CASSDIENYGYTF. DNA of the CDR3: TGTGCCAGCAGTGATATTGAGAACTATGGCTACACCTTC.

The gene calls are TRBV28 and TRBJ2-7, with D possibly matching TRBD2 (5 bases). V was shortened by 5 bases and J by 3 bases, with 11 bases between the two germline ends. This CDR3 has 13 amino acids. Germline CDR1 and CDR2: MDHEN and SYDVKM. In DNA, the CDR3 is TGTGCCAGCAGTCGGACTTCCATCTACGAGCAGTACTTC. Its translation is CASSRTSIYEQYF. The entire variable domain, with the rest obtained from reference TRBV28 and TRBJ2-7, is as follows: DVKVTQSSRYLVKRTGEKVFLECVQDMDHENMFWYRQDPGLGLRLIYFSYDVKMKEKGDIPEGYSVSREKKERFSLILESASTNQTSMYLCASSRTSIYEQYFGPGTRLTVT.

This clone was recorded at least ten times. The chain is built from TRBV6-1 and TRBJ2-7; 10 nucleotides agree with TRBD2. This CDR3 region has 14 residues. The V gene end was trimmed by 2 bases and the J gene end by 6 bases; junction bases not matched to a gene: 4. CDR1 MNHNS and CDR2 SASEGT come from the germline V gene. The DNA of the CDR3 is TGTGCCAGCAGTGAAACTAGCGGGGCTCCCGAGCAGTACTTC. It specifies CASSETSGAPEQYF.

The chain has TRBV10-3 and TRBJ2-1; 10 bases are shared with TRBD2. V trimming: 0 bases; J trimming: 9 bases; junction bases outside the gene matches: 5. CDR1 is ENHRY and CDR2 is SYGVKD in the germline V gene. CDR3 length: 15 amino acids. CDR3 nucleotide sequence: TGTGCCATCAGTGAGTCGGTAGCGGGGGGCGGTGAGCAGTTCTTC. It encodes CAISESVAGGGEQFF.

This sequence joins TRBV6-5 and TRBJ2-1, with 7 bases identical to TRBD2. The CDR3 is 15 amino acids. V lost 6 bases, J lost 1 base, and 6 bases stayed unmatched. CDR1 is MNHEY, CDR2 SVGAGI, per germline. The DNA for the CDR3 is TGTGCCAGCAGATTGGGGGGGACTTCCTACAATGAGCAGTTCTTC. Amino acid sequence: CASRLGGTSYNEQFF.

Here the CDR3 reads CASRQGAVTEAFF. The CDR3 DNA reads as TGTGCCAGCAGACAGGGGGCGGTCACTGAAGCTTTCTTT. This chain links TRBV7-9 with TRBJ1-1; 9 bases line up with TRBD1. The CDR3 is made up of 13 amino acids. Germline V gene sequence: CDR1 SEHNR, CDR2 FQNEAQ (reference sequence). The ends lost 6 bases at V and 4 bases at J; junction bases unmatched: 3.

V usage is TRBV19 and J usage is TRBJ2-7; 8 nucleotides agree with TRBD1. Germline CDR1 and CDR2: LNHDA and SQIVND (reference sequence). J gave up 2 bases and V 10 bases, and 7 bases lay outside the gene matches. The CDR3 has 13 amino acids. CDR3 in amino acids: CATKDRGTYEQYF. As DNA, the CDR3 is TGTGCCACAAAAGACAGGGGCACCTACGAGCAGTACTTC.

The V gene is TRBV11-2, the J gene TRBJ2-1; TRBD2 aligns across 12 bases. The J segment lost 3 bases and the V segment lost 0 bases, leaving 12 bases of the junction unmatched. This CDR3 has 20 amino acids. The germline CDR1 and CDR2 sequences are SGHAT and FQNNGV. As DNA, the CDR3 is TGTGCCAGCAGCTTAGACGGGCTCGGGCTAGCGGGGGGGGGCTACAATGAGCAGTTCTTC. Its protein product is CASSLDGLGLAGGGYNEQFF.

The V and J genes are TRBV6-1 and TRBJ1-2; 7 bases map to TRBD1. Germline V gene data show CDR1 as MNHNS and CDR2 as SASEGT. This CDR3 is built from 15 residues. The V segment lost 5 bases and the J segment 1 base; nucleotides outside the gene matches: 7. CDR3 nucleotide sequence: TGTGCCAGCAGTTCACTTGACAGGGTTAACTATGGCTACACCTTC. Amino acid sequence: CASSSLDRVNYGYTF.

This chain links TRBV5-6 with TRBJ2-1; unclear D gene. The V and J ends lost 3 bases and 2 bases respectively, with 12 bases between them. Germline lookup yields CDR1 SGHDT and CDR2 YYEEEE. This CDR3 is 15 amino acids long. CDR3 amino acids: CASSYTRLAYNEQFF. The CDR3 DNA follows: TGTGCCAGCAGCTACACACGCCTTGCCTACAATGAGCAGTTCTTC.

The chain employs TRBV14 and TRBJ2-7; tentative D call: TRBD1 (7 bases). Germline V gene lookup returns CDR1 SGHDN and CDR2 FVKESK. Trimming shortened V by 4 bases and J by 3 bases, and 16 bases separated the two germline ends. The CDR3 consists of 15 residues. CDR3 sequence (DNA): TGTGCCAGCAGCCTTTGGGCCCAGGGGGGCTACGAGCAGTACTTC. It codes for CASSLWAQGGYEQYF.

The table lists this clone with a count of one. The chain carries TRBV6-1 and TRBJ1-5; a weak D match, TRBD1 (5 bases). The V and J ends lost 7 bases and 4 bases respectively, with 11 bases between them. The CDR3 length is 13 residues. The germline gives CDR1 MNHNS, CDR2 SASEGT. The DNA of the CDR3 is TGTGCCAGCATGACAGTCGATAATCAGCCCCAGCATTTT. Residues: CASMTVDNQPQHF.

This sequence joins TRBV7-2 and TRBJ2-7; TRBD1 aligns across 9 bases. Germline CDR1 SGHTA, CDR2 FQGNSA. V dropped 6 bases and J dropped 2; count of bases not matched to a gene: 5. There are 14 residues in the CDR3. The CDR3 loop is CASRRGQGAYEQYF. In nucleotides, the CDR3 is TGTGCCAGCAGGAGGGGACAGGGAGCCTACGAGCAGTACTTC.

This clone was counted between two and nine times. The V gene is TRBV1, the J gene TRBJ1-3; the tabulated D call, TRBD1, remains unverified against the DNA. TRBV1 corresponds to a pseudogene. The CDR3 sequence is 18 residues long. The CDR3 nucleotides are TGCACCAGCAGCCAAGGAAGTGCGCCAGGGGCGGTTGGAAACACCATATATTTT. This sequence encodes CTSSQGSAPGAVGNTIYF.

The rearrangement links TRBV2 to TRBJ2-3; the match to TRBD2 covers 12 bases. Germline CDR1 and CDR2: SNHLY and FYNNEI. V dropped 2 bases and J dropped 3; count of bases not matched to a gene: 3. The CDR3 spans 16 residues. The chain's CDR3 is CASSETSGGKTDTQYF. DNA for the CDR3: TGTGCCAGCAGTGAAACTAGCGGGGGGAAAACAGATACGCAGTATTTT.

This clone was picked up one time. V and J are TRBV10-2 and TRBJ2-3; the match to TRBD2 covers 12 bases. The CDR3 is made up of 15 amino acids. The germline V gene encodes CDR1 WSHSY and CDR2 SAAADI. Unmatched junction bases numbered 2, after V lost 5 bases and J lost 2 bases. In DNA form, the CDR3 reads TGCGCCAGCAGTCTAGCGGGGGGGATCACAGATACGCAGTATTTT. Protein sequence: CASSLAGGITDTQYF.

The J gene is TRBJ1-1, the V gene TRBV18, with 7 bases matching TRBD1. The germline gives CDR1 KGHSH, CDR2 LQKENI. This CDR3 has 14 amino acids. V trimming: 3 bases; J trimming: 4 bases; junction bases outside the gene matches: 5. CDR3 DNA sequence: TGTGCCAGCTCACCGGAGGGGGCAGGCACTGAAGCTTTCTTT. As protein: CASSPEGAGTEAFF.

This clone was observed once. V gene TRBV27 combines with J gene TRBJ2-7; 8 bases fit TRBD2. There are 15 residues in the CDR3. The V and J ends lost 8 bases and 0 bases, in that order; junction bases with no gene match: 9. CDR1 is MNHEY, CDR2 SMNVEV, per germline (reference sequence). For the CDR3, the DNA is TGTGCCAGCCGGTTGGGCGGGGGGCCCTCCTACGAGCAGTACTTC. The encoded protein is CASRLGGGPSYEQYF.

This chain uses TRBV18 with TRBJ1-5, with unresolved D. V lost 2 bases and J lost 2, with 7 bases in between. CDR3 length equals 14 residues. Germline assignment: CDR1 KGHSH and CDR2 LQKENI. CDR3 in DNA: TGTGCCAGCTCACCAGTACGGGGCAATCAGCCCCAGCATTTT. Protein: CASSPVRGNQPQHF.

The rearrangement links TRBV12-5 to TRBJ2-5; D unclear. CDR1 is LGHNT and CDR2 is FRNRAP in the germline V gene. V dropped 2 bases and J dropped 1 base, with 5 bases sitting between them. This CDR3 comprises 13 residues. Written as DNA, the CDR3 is TGTGCTAGTGGTTTGAACAGCCAAGAGACCCAGTACTTC. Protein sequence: CASGLNSQETQYF.

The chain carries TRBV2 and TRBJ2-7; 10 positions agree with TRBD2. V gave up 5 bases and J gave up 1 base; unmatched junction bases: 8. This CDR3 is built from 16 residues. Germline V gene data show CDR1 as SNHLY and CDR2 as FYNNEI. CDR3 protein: CASSSGLADASYEQYF. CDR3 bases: TGTGCCAGCAGTTCAGGACTAGCGGACGCTTCCTACGAGCAGTACTTC.

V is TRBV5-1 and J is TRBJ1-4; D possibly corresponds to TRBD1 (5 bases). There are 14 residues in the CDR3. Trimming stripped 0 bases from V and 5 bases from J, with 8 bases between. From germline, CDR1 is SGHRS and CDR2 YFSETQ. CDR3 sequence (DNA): TGCGCCAGCAGCTTGGGGGGACTGAATGAAAAACTGTTTTTT. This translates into CASSLGGLNEKLFF.

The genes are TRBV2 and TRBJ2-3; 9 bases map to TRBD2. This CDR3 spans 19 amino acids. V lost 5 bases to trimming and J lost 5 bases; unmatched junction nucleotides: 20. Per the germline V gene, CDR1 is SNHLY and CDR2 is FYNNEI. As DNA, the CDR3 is TGTGCCAGCAGTCTTCCGATGGGTAGCGCGGGGGGGCGAGGAGATACGCAGTATTTT. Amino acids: CASSLPMGSAGGRGDTQYF.

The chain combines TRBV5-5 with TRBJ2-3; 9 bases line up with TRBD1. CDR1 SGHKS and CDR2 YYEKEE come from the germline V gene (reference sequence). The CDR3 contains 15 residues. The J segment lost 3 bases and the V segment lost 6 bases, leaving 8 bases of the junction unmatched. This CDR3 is CASTLRDRETDTQYF. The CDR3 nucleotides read TGTGCCAGCACCCTGAGGGACAGGGAAACAGATACGCAGTATTTT.

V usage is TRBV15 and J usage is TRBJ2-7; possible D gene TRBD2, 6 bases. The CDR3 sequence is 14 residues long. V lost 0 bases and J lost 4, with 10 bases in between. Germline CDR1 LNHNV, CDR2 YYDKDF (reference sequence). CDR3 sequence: CATSREAGMYEQYF. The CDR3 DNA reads TGTGCCACCAGCAGAGAGGCGGGGATGTACGAGCAGTACTTC.